A single sample gave rise to the 3 T cell receptor beta chains below, sequenced in a study of Ad26.COV2.S vaccination and SARS-CoV-2 variants. Method: immunoSEQ multiplex PCR; TCRdb's copy keeps in-frame clones and lacks some. The sample carries 350,000 to 500,000 clones, roughly 90% recorded once. Treatment given: about 20 received Ad26.COV2.S at low or high dose, single or two shots; about 5 received placebo; per-sample allocation not given. The samples date from day 63 after the first vaccine or placebo injection. Sequences were derived from peripheral blood, sampled in a trial of Ad26.COV2.S vaccine versus placebo. These receptor sequences come from a person aged 18-65 years who received the Ad26.COV2.S COVID-19 vaccine or a placebo.

The table lists this clone with a count of one. This chain links TRBV4-2 with TRBJ1-1; D might be TRBD1 (6 bases). V was pared by 2 bases and J by 3 bases, with 19 bases between. CDR3 length equals 17 residues. Germline V gives CDR1 LGHNA, CDR2 YNFKEQ. CDR3 sequence reads: CASSQSRQGRFDTEAFF. CDR3 nucleotides: TGTGCCAGCAGCCAAAGTCGCCAGGGGCGGTTTGACACTGAAGCTTTCTTT.

This clone was detected once. The rearrangement uses TRBV9 and TRBJ2-1; 10 bases map to TRBD2. The V segment lost 1 base and the J segment 6 bases; nucleotides outside the gene matches: 7. The germline V gene encodes CDR1 SGDLS and CDR2 YYNGEE. There are 16 residues in the CDR3. The CDR3 loop reads CASSVSQREGGNEQFF. As DNA, the CDR3 is TGTGCCAGCAGCGTATCCCAGCGGGAGGGTGGCAATGAGCAGTTCTTC.

This clone was found a few times. The chain couples TRBV9 to TRBJ2-2; D not resolved. This CDR3 is built from 16 residues. Trimming took 4 bases from V and 0 from J, leaving 13 bases between them. Germline V CDR1 and CDR2: SGDLS, YYNGEE. The CDR3 nucleotides read TGTGCCAGCAGCCCTTCTATGGGGTCGAACACCGGGGAGCTGTTTTTT. Translation gives CASSPSMGSNTGELFF.